This TCR beta chain was profiled in a study of early T cells in non-severe SARS-CoV-2 infection. Findings of the study overall: Anti-spike CD8 responses were favored in VDJdb matching, and private and CD4 specificities were missed.

A note on this clonotype: The antigen is unknown.

MiXCR was run by TCRdb on the 5' RACE reads, yielding one entry per CDR3 protein. The data contain about 44,000 distinct CDR3 sequences, 23% of them singletons. The J segment lost 10 bases and the V segment lost 6 bases, leaving 6 bases of the junction unmatched. CDR1 and CDR2 from the germline V gene are ENHRY and SYGVKD. The CDR3 extends over 12 amino acids. The clonotype comes from an adult who was a healthcare worker with PCR-confirmed SARS-CoV-2 infection or an uninfected control (not recorded which). The source was whole blood, collected at baseline. The chain is built from TRBV10-3 and TRBJ1-5; 7 bases fit TRBD1. CDR3: CAISRDREPQHF. In nucleotides, the CDR3 is TGTGCCATCAGCCGCGACAGGGAACCCCAGCATTTT.